This TCR beta chain stems from a study of CD8+ T cells in alopecia areata. Across the study: Administration of oral tofacitinib to treated patients was at 5 to 10 mg twice daily. Treated patients' severity was scored by percentage of affected scalp area.

Extracted RNA was reverse transcribed, and the resulting cDNA served as sequencing template. Produced via immunoSEQ multiplex PCR; TCRdb's table is partial and in-frame only. The sample carries around 190,000 clones, 60% to 70% recorded once. The CDR3 length is 13 residues. From germline, CDR1 is SSHAT and CDR2 FNYEAQ (reference sequence). Of note for this clone: At one boundary the junction diverges from the germline segment, which might be a read error.

Specified treatment: oral pan-JAK inhibitor, 5-10 mg twice daily. Alopecia areata patients provided lesional scalp punch biopsies and peripheral blood, both collected for the study. Sample: CD4+ T cells sorted from blood, taken at week 4, from a patient treated with tofacitinib. The chain joins TRBV7-7 to TRBJ2-5; tentatively, D is TRBD2 (6 bases). This TCR came from a human donor with alopecia areata. This chain's CDR3 is CASSLGLAETQYF. Here the CDR3 DNA reads TGTGCTAGCAGCTTAGGCCTAGCGGAGACCCAGTACTTC.